The clone carrying this TCR beta chain was detected a few times. Antigen: not known. Germline V gives CDR1 SQVTM, CDR2 ANQGSEA. The germline V and J ends were trimmed by 4 bases and 4 bases, with 10 bases remaining between them. The CDR3 totals 12 residues. The sample comes from a study of post-analysis software for immune sequencing data. General observations from the study: In patients, TRBV5-6, TRBV5-1 and TRBV20-1 belonged to five TRBV segments found more frequently than in controls.

cDNA libraries of TCR beta carried unique molecular identifiers. TCRdb re-called the PCR reads with MiXCR, one entry per CDR3 protein. The profile covers approximately 660,000 distinct CDR3 sequences, with 55% to 60% appearing a single time and roughly 10% taken by the ten largest. Material: blood. The sequence derives from a girl aged 2-10 years with multiple sclerosis. The chain recombines TRBV29-1 with TRBJ1-2; D is ambiguous. CDR3 sequence (DNA): TGCAGCGTTGTAGCACCGATCTATGGCTACACCTTC. Protein: CSVVAPIYGYTF.